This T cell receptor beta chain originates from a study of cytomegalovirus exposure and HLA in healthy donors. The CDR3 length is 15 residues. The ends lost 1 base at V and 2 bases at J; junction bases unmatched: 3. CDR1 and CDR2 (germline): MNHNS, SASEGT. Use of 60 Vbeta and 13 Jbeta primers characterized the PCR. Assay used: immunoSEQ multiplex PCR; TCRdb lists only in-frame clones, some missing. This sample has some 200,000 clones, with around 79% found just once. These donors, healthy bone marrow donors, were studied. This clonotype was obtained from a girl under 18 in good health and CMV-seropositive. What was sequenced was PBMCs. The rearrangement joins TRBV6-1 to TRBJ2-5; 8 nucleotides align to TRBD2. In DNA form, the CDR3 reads TGTGCCAGCAGTGAAGGGGTAGCGGGGCAAGAGACCCAGTACTTC. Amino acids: CASSEGVAGQETQYF.